A single sample is the source of the 28 T cell receptor beta chains below, sequenced in a study of human T cells and chemical hapten exposure. The time point was: patch test 2, 6 weeks after DPC sensitization. Sample treatment: therapeutic diphenylcyclopropenone sensitization with weekly scalp DPC. In TCRdb, the RACE reads were re-called with MiXCR into one record per CDR3 protein. The sample carries 27,000 or so distinct CDR3 sequences, 9.4% recorded once. The sample in question was whole blood, obtained in connection with sensitization to the hapten diphenylcyclopropenone (DPC). These receptor sequences come from a man aged 30-40 years with alopecia areata. Some clones in this sample may be carry-over from other donors' samples.

Within the sample, this clonotype is medium-sized. The chain employs TRBV27 and TRBJ2-7; D might be TRBD1 (6 bases). Deletions cut 9 bases from V and 0 bases from J, with 15 bases between. Germline CDR1 MNHEY, CDR2 SMNVEV (reference sequence). This CDR3 is 14 amino acids long. CDR3 nucleotides: TGTGCCAGTGGTGGACAGTCAAGCTCCTACGAGCAGTACTTC. This translates into CASGGQSSSYEQYF.

This clonotype was found a few times. V usage is TRBV20-1 and J usage is TRBJ1-1; TRBD1 agrees at 9 bases. Trimming at V came to 4 bases and at J to 0 bases, leaving 9 bases not matched to a gene. This CDR3 is 16 amino acids long. The germline V gene encodes CDR1 DFQATT and CDR2 SNEGSKA (reference sequence). CDR3 in amino acids: CSAMKDRGRMNTEAFF. In DNA form, the CDR3 reads TGCAGTGCTATGAAGGACAGGGGACGAATGAACACTGAAGCTTTCTTT.

Sample share makes this clonotype medium-sized. The chain employs TRBV29-1 and TRBJ2-3, with D possibly being TRBD2 (5 bases). Germline V lookup: CDR1 SQVTM, CDR2 ANQGSEA. V was clipped by 1 base and J by 0 bases, with 8 bases between them. This CDR3 spans 14 amino acids. This chain's CDR3 is CSVEAGSSTDTQYF. In nucleotides, the CDR3 is TGCAGCGTTGAAGCGGGGTCTAGCACAGATACGCAGTATTTT.

This clonotype was counted only a few times. The chain is built from TRBV29-1 and TRBJ2-3; 14 nucleotides align to TRBD2. Losses at the gene ends were 6 bases for V and 1 base for J; bases not matched to a gene: 9. CDR1 is SQVTM and CDR2 is ANQGSEA in the germline V gene. The CDR3 is made up of 17 amino acids. In nucleotides, the CDR3 is TGCAGCGTCGCCGGGACTAGCGGGGGTGAGGGCACAGATACGCAGTATTTT. As protein: CSVAGTSGGEGTDTQYF.

This clonotype came up a few times. This chain joins TRBV29-1 and TRBJ2-3; D not certain. CDR3 length equals 12 residues. The ends were cut back, 7 bases at V and 0 bases at J, with 8 bases in the middle. The germline V gene has CDR1 SQVTM and CDR2 ANQGSEA. DNA of the CDR3: TGCAGCGCCCAGACAAGCACAGATACGCAGTATTTT. This gives the protein CSAQTSTDTQYF.

This clonotype has at least ten counts. The chain employs TRBV10-3 and TRBJ1-5, with TRBD1 matching 8 bases. Per the germline V gene, CDR1 is ENHRY and CDR2 is SYGVKD. The CDR3 contains 16 residues. Trimming at V came to 10 bases and at J to 4 bases, leaving 15 bases not matched to a gene. CDR3 nucleotide sequence: TGTGCCACCTCGGACAGGGCTACACTTTTAAATCAGCCCCAGCATTTT. Protein product: CATSDRATLLNQPQHF.

The chain links TRBV7-9 to TRBJ1-6, with 8 bases that match TRBD1. The germline V gene has CDR1 SEHNR and CDR2 FQNEAQ (reference sequence). This CDR3 has 15 residues. The V and J ends lost 0 bases and 5 bases, in that order; junction bases with no gene match: 0. CDR3 nucleotide sequence: TGTGCCAGCAGCTTAGCGGGACAGGATAATTCACCCCTCCACTTT. Translated, it gives CASSLAGQDNSPLHF.

This clonotype occurred many times. The J gene is TRBJ2-5, the V gene TRBV9; 8 bases agree with TRBD1. The CDR3 runs to 16 residues. J lost 5 bases, V lost 2 bases, and 11 bases had no gene match. The germline V gene has CDR1 SGDLS and CDR2 YYNGEE. The CDR3 DNA sequence: TGTGCCAGCAGCGTGAAGGACAGGGTCTCAGGGGAGACCCAGTACTTC. Its translation: CASSVKDRVSGETQYF.

Written as DNA, the CDR3 is TGTGCCAGCAGCCCCCACAGGGAATCTGAAGCTTTCTTT. This encodes CASSPHRESEAFF. This rearrangement joins TRBV7-2 to TRBJ1-1, with D tentatively TRBD1 (6 bases). Germline CDR1 is SGHTA and CDR2 is FQGNSA. Trimming took off 5 bases at V and 6 bases at J, with 13 bases between the two ends. The CDR3 extends over 13 amino acids.

This chain uses TRBV7-6 with TRBJ2-7; tentatively, D is TRBD1 or TRBD2 (5 bases each). CDR1 and CDR2 from the germline V gene are SGHVS and FNYEAQ. The germline V and J ends were trimmed by 3 bases and 3 bases, with 12 bases remaining between them. The length of the CDR3 is 14 residues. The CDR3 spells CASSFRDPSYEQYF. Written as DNA, the CDR3 is TGTGCCAGCAGCTTCCGGGACCCTAGCTACGAGCAGTACTTC.

This clonotype was seen repeatedly, ten times or more. The chain combines TRBV19 with TRBJ2-3; D ambiguous. V was cut by 6 bases and J by 0 bases, with 16 bases left in between. Germline V gene data show CDR1 as LNHDA and CDR2 as SQIVND (reference sequence). This CDR3 has 16 residues. This CDR3 is CASSHKAKTSTDTQYF. The CDR3 DNA reads as TGTGCCAGTAGCCATAAGGCCAAAACTAGCACAGATACGCAGTATTTT.

This clonotype was picked up many times. This chain connects TRBV6-2 or TRBV6-3 to TRBJ2-3; D is possibly TRBD2 (6 bases). V lost 8 bases and J lost 3, with 9 bases in between. The CDR3 length is 12 residues. Per germline, CDR1 MNHEY and CDR2 SVGEGT. The CDR3 loop is CASQRATDTQYF. The CDR3 nucleotides read TGTGCCAGCCAGCGGGCAACAGATACGCAGTATTTT.

V gene TRBV6-2 or TRBV6-3 combines with J gene TRBJ2-1; D not resolved. This CDR3 comprises 15 residues. Per the germline V gene, CDR1 is MNHEY and CDR2 is SVGEGT. Trimming left V 2 bases short and J 4 bases short, with 12 bases between. The CDR3 loop reads CASSYRQLVYNEQFF. The CDR3 coding sequence is TGTGCCAGCAGTTACAGGCAGCTTGTATACAATGAGCAGTTCTTC.

This clonotype has at least ten counts. This rearrangement joins TRBV5-6 to TRBJ1-5, with 8 bases matching TRBD1. The CDR3 runs to 16 residues. Germline V CDR1 and CDR2: SGHDT, YYEEEE. Trimming at V came to 3 bases and at J to 6 bases, leaving 11 bases not matched to a gene. CDR3: CASSYTGQGSFQPQHF. The CDR3 region has the DNA TGTGCCAGCAGCTATACCGGACAGGGTAGTTTTCAGCCCCAGCATTTT.

This clonotype occurred many times. V is TRBV6-5 and J is TRBJ2-1; D might be TRBD2 (6 bases). The CDR3 runs to 14 residues. Per germline, CDR1 MNHEY and CDR2 SVGAGI. V was shortened by 11 bases and J by 6 bases, with 20 bases between the two germline ends. The CDR3: CACKVYGRGNEQFF. CDR3 sequence (DNA): TGTGCCTGCAAGGTCTACGGGAGAGGCAATGAGCAGTTCTTC.

This clonotype has only a few counts. V usage is TRBV3-1 and J usage is TRBJ1-3; D perhaps matches TRBD1 (6 bases). CDR1 is LGHDT and CDR2 is YNNKEL in the germline V gene (reference sequence). The V and J ends lost 1 base and 2 bases respectively, with 12 bases between them. The CDR3 runs to 16 residues. In nucleotides, the CDR3 is TGTGCCAGCAGCCAAGGAGAGGGGGGAACTGGAAACACCATATATTTT. Protein: CASSQGEGGTGNTIYF.

This clonotype was seen ten or more times. The V call is TRBV6-1, the J call TRBJ1-1; D not certain. The V end was cut by 2 bases, the J end by 10 bases, with 14 bases between. Germline CDR1 and CDR2: MNHNS and SASEGT. The CDR3 runs 13 residues. The CDR3 loop is CASSELAPPAAFF. CDR3 DNA: TGTGCCAGCAGTGAACTTGCTCCCCCGGCAGCTTTCTTT.

The chain is built from TRBV20-1 and TRBJ1-6, with D perhaps TRBD1 (5 bases). Germline V gene lookup returns CDR1 DFQATT and CDR2 SNEGSKA (reference sequence). The CDR3 length is 12 residues. The V gene lost 3 bases and the J gene lost 13 bases, with 13 bases spanning the gap. This CDR3 is CSARGSGTPLHF. The CDR3, as DNA: TGCAGTGCTAGGGGGTCCGGGACCCCCCTCCACTTT.

This clonotype was observed many times. The chain carries TRBV3-2 and TRBJ2-4; TRBD2, the table's D call, lacks a check against the DNA. TRBV3-2 is a pseudogene. The CDR3 totals 15 residues. The CDR3 sequence: CASSLRRAMGNIQYF. The CDR3 nucleotides read TGTGCCAGCAGCCTGCGGAGGGCCATGGGAAACATTCAGTACTTC.

This clonotype was found many times. V and J are TRBV19 and TRBJ2-7, with a weak D call TRBD1 (5 bases). The CDR3 loop spans 14 amino acids. CDR1 LNHDA and CDR2 SQIVND come from the germline V gene (reference sequence). Between the trimmed V and J ends, which lost 5 bases and 2 bases, there was a span of 13 bases. The CDR3 DNA is TGTGCCAGTAGTGATGGGGCAGGACCCTACGAGCAGTACTTC. Its protein is CASSDGAGPYEQYF.

Ten or more counts support this clonotype. The genes are TRBV27 and TRBJ1-5, with D perhaps TRBD1 (6 bases). This CDR3 has 13 amino acids. V was shortened by 8 bases and J by 5 bases, with 13 bases between the two germline ends. Germline V gene lookup returns CDR1 MNHEY and CDR2 SMNVEV (reference sequence). This chain's CDR3 is CASSGTRDQPQHF. The CDR3, as DNA: TGTGCCAGCTCCGGGACAAGAGATCAGCCCCAGCATTTT.

DNA for the CDR3: TGTGCCAGCAGTTACTTGGGGGATCAGTATGGCTACACCTTC. Translation: CASSYLGDQYGYTF. The chain employs TRBV6-5 and TRBJ1-2, with a tentative D call TRBD1 (5 bases). CDR3 length equals 14 residues. The V and J ends lost 1 base and 5 bases respectively, with 11 bases between them. Germline CDR1 MNHEY, CDR2 SVGAGI.

This clonotype showed up just a few times. The chain carries TRBV20-1 and TRBJ2-5; no firm D call. The V end lost 4 bases, the J end lost 1 base, and 16 bases lay between the germline ends. In germline, CDR1 is DFQATT, CDR2 SNEGSKA (reference sequence). The CDR3 loop spans 15 amino acids. The CDR3 protein is CSAIPADPPQETQYF. The CDR3 bases are TGCAGTGCTATTCCGGCGGACCCACCCCAAGAGACCCAGTACTTC.

The chain is built from TRBV29-1 and TRBJ2-2; D gene unclear. The CDR3 spans 13 residues. V shed 1 base and J shed 0 bases, with 3 bases lying between them. Looked up from germline, CDR1 is SQVTM and CDR2 is ANQGSEA. CDR3 in DNA: TGCAGCGTTGAAGGCTCGAACACCGGGGAGCTGTTTTTT. Encoded protein: CSVEGSNTGELFF.

This clonotype appeared a few times. CDR3 region: CASSDGPHTSHNEQFF. The CDR3 DNA reads as TGTGCCAGCAGTGACGGACCACACACTTCCCACAATGAGCAGTTCTTC. The chain uses TRBV12-3 or TRBV12-4 and TRBJ2-1; D is ambiguous. The length of the CDR3 is 16 residues. Deletions cut 5 bases from V and 5 bases from J, with 19 bases between.

This clonotype was detected a few times. The rearrangement uses TRBV12-3 or TRBV12-4 and TRBJ2-3; no clear D gene. This CDR3 has 15 amino acids. Trimming left V 2 bases short and J 0 bases short, with 9 bases between. The CDR3 DNA sequence: TGTGCCAGCAGTTTAATTGGGCAGAGCACAGATACGCAGTATTTT. Protein: CASSLIGQSTDTQYF.

This clonotype was seen many times. V gene TRBV7-9 combines with J gene TRBJ2-1, with 9 bases matching TRBD2. Germline CDR1 reads SEHNR; CDR2 reads FQNEAQ (reference sequence). The V and J ends lost 1 base and 2 bases, in that order; junction bases with no gene match: 12. This CDR3 is built from 19 residues. The CDR3 here is CASSLVALGAGGTYNEQFF. The CDR3 DNA sequence: TGTGCCAGCAGCTTAGTAGCCCTAGGAGCGGGGGGAACCTACAATGAGCAGTTCTTC.

This clonotype showed up many times. The chain is built from TRBV28 and TRBJ1-5; 10 positions match TRBD1. The V and J ends lost 3 bases and 7 bases, in that order; junction bases with no gene match: 15. Germline V lookup: CDR1 MDHEN, CDR2 SYDVKM. The length of the CDR3 is 18 residues. CDR3 sequence reads: CASSFQPSGQGMRQPQHF. CDR3 nucleotide sequence: TGTGCCAGCAGTTTCCAGCCCTCGGGACAGGGGATGAGGCAGCCCCAGCATTTT.